This T cell receptor beta chain was obtained from a study of CD8+ T cells in alopecia areata. Across the study: The drug, oral tofacitinib, was given to treated patients at 5 to 10 mg twice daily. Study-level results: Among patients, TCR sharing was less clear than in mice, a difference possibly due in part to HLA diversity in the patient population.

The V end was cut by 5 bases, the J end by 2 bases, with 11 bases between. This CDR3 is built from 14 residues. Germline CDR1 is SGHVS and CDR2 is FNYEAQ. Treatment noted: oral pan-JAK inhibitor, 5-10 mg twice daily. As part of sample collection, lesional scalp punch biopsies and peripheral blood were taken from alopecia areata patients. Cell sorting was applied to PBMCs, and CD4+ and CD8+ T cells were collected. RNA, once extracted, was reverse transcribed into cDNA for use as the sequencing template. Some clones are missing from TCRdb's copy, which holds only in-frame ones; the method was immunoSEQ multiplex PCR. Counted here are hundreds of thousands of clones, 58% occurring once; the ten biggest clones make up approximately 2%. With respect to this clone: Its antigen is unidentified.

This clonotype originated in a human donor with alopecia areata. J is TRBJ2-3 and V is TRBV7-6; possibly TRBD2 for D (5 bases). The specimen comprised CD4+ T cells sorted from blood, sampled at week 24, from a patient treated with tofacitinib. For the CDR3, the DNA is TGTGCCAGCAGCCCGGACTTTTACACAGATACGCAGTATTTT. Protein: CASSPDFYTDTQYF.